This T cell receptor (beta chain) was identified during a study of regulatory T cells in long-lasting Graves disease (dated by TCRdb to the early 2020s). Concerning the study at large: Persistent Graves' disease was defined as antithyroid drug treatment for over 5 years with persistently positive TSH receptor autoantibodies. Peripheral blood TCR sequencing and RNA sequencing compared persistent Graves' disease patients with newly diagnosed Graves' disease patients. The study took place in China and was registered as a clinical trial. TCR sequencing covered roughly 13 persistent and roughly 20 newly diagnosed Graves' disease patients, around 35 samples in total. Persistent Graves' disease patients in the clinical cohort had taken antithyroid drugs for about 10.3 years on average.

V lost 2 bases and J lost 10 bases; the stretch between them is 9 bases long. The CDR3 has 13 amino acids, counting the end cysteine and phenylalanine. Left in the record is the CDR3 DNA by itself, 39 bases read in frame from the first base. CDR1 MNHEY and CDR2 SVGEGT are derived from the germline V gene. Library generation was performed with multiplex PCR. Sequenced on an Illumina HiSeq 4000. To build TCR beta libraries, CDR3 regions were amplified by Arm-PCR using iRepertoire HTBI primers. PCR products were gel purified before sequencing. The published analysis was carried out like this. Gene usage analysis of CDR3 amino acid clonotypes relied on the 55 to 80 TRBV and about 15 TRBJ segments identified across samples. COPE and FqMerger were used to merge the filtered high-quality paired reads into contigs. Contigs were aligned with BLAST to IMGT TRBV, TRBD and TRBJ reference genes, and CDR3 was defined per IMGT. Any clonotype with a frequency above 0.1% was counted as a highly expanded clone. Repertoire diversity was measured by Shannon entropy, and V-J evenness by the Gini coefficient. Public clonotypes were defined as clonotypes shared by more than one individual. In-frame beta chains were kept once TCRdb had trimmed the public reads at Q25 with fastp and called clones with MiXCR. For every CDR3 protein sequence, its rows merge into one entry that carries the most common genes and DNA. TCRdb's processing, not the study's, gives the V and J calls here. This sample gives a few hundred thousand distinct CDR3 sequences in total; approximately 22% of them show up just once. The ten largest clones take up less than 15% of the sample.

This specimen's time point label, per the study, means: persistent/refractory GD, antithyroid drugs over 5 years with positive TRAb. RNA was extracted from PBMCs in TRIzol for both TCR sequencing and RNA sequencing. Graves' disease was diagnosed according to American Thyroid Association guidelines. Recruitment of patients was carried out at an endocrinology department in Xi'an, China. From each patient, about 9 milliliters of peripheral blood was collected into an EDTA anticoagulant tube. Ficoll Paque Plus density gradient separation was used to isolate PBMCs, and no additional T cell sorting was done. An Agilent 2100 Bioanalyzer and agarose gel were used to check RNA quality, and a NanoDrop 2000 was used to measure RNA concentration. As regards this clonotype: Its antigen is currently not known. The record has no base qualities; no much larger clone is one base away.

Here is what the overall study found, with its caveats: Only the TCR beta chain was sequenced and analyzed. The authors acknowledged the small sample size as a limitation that may reduce accuracy. Persistent patients shared more public clonotypes among themselves (around 3,000) than newly diagnosed patients did (more than 950). The study examined only peripheral blood because the primary lesion, thyroid tissue, could not be accessed. Compared with newly diagnosed patients, patients with persistent Graves' disease had lower TCR Shannon entropy and fewer highly expanded clones, which suggests clonal expansion. TRBV28, TRBJ1-2 and TRBJ2-5 were preferentially used in persistent disease, while TRBV20-1 and TRBJ2-1 were favored in newly diagnosed disease.

The sequences come from peripheral blood mononuclear cells (PBMCs), collected when the disease was refractory, from a patient treated with antithyroid drugs. The sequence was collected from a female donor with Graves disease. The chain is encoded by TRBV6-2 or TRBV6-3 joined to TRBJ1-6; no D gene call is confident. CDR3 loop: CASSYDPGSPLHF. The bases read TGTGCCAGCAGTTACGATCCCGGATCACCCCTCCACTTT.